Detailed here is one TCR beta chain. This sample was included in a study of T cells in Graves' hyperthyroidism and ophthalmopathy. TCR beta CDR3 region amplification was performed from RNA transcripts. HTBI primers were the set used in a first-round RT-PCR of the TCR CDR3. TCRdb redid the calling of the multiplex PCR reads with MiXCR, one entry per CDR3 protein. The table records about 540,000 distinct CDR3 sequences, about 45% of them present only once. This CDR3 region has 13 residues. Germline CDR1 reads SNHLY; CDR2 reads FYNNEI. This receptor was identified in a woman under 30 with Graves' hyperthyroidism. Specimen: peripheral blood or thyroid tissue (not recorded which). This sequence joins TRBV2 and TRBJ2-7; 9 bases line up with TRBD1. The last part of the DNA fits TRBJ2-1 better; the J call may be wrong. The CDR3 sequence: CASSGQGGNEQFF. The CDR3, as DNA: TGTGCCAGCAGTGGACAGGGGGGGAATGAGCAGTTCTTC.